Described below is a single TCR beta chain sequence and its context. Its specific antigen is unknown. Per-base quality was not reported, and no clone a single base away is much larger than it. The data stem from a study of T cell repertoires in cytomegalovirus infection (dated by TCRdb to about 2019). With respect to the entire study: Donor HLA type was relevant to the analysis, because carriage of CMV infection together with the matching HLA type was indicated by public TCR beta signatures. What the study reported, not specific to this receptor: Carriers of CMV infection plus the relevant HLA type were discriminated by the cumulative frequency of public TCR beta family members in the study cohort and in an independent roughly 400-donor cohort. The ex vivo response was dominated by HLA-C-restricted CMV-specific TCR beta clonotypes, which also provided the single most frequent clonotype in two of eight donors.

TCRdb lists the instrument as Illumina HiSeq 1500. The public reads were reprocessed in TCRdb via fastp at Q25 and MiXCR, keeping in-frame beta chains. Each CDR3 protein gets just one entry, which takes the most common genes and DNA from the rows behind it. Counted in this sample were approximately 170,000 distinct CDR3 sequences; approximately 14% of them appeared once. Together, the top ten hold roughly 30% of the sample. This TCR derives from a human donor in good health (CMV status not recorded). Some clones in this sample may be carry-over from other donors' samples. The sequenced material came from PBMCs.

CDR3 sequence: CASSCLAGGHNNEQFF. Read as DNA, the sequence is TGCGCCAGCAGTTGTCTAGCGGGAGGACATAACAATGAGCAGTTCTTC. The rearranged segments are TRBV23-1 and TRBJ2-1; TRBD2 lines up with 11 middle nucleotides. TRBV23-1 is assigned to the ORF class and has an uncertain function. Trimming leaves V shorter by 5 bases and J shorter by 5 bases, with the junction holding 8 bases beyond the gene matches. From cysteine to phenylalanine, the CDR3 is 16 amino acids long. Of the read, only the CDR3 DNA is kept; its 48 bases are in frame from base 1.